Below, 14 T cell receptor beta chains from the same sample are listed, as sequenced in a study of cytomegalovirus exposure and HLA in healthy donors (dated by TCRdb to 2017 to 2019). The library was obtained by the immunoSEQ multiplex PCR assay. For the multiplex PCR, a mixture combining 60 forward primers for TCR Vbeta segments and 13 reverse primers for TCR Jbeta segments was used. TCRdb stores this immuneACCESS table with in-frame sequences only. Part of the clones is absent; in the studies checked, under half of the shortfall reflects unresolved V genes, and no reason is known for the rest. This sample's table lists roughly 70,000 clones. The top ten clones comprise around 7.5% of the sample. Sequenced sample: PBMCs. Receptors were obtained from a female donor in good health and CMV-seropositive.

The rearrangement uses TRBV5-1 and TRBJ1-2; D gene ambiguous. This CDR3 comprises 13 residues. V was shortened by 2 bases and J by 3 bases, with 8 bases between the two germline ends. CDR1 is SGHRS and CDR2 is YFSETQ in the germline V gene. The DNA for the CDR3 is TGCGCCAGCAGCTTAACATTGGACTATGGCTACACCTTC. This encodes CASSLTLDYGYTF. The full variable domain, in which reference TRBV5-1 and TRBJ1-2 provide the parts outside the CDR3, is KAGVTQTPRYLIKTRGQQVTLSCSPISGHRSVSWYQQTPGQGLQFLFEYFSETQRNKGNFPGRFSGRQFSNSRSEMNVSTLELGDSALYLCASSLTLDYGYTFGSGTRLTVV.

The V call is TRBV9, the J call TRBJ2-7; D is unresolved. Deletions cut 3 bases from V and 0 bases from J, with 13 bases between. The CDR3 is 15 residues long. Germline-derived CDR1 and CDR2 are SGDLS and YYNGEE. The CDR3 DNA is TGTGCCAGCAGCGGATCGCCCACAAGCTCCTACGAGCAGTACTTC. This translates into CASSGSPTSSYEQYF.

The gene calls are TRBV6-1 and TRBJ2-7; tentatively, D is TRBD1 (6 bases). Trimming took off 0 bases at V and 1 base at J, with 13 bases between the two ends. CDR3 length: 16 amino acids. Germline lookup yields CDR1 MNHNS and CDR2 SASEGT. The CDR3 coding sequence is TGTGCCAGCAGTGAAGCGCTGGCAGGGGTGTCCTACGAGCAGTACTTC. Encoded protein: CASSEALAGVSYEQYF.

The V call is TRBV28, the J call TRBJ1-1; D remains unclear. This CDR3 is 11 amino acids long. V lost 5 bases, J lost 4 bases, and 5 bases lay in between. Germline V CDR1 and CDR2: MDHEN, SYDVKM. CDR3: CASSPSTEAFF. CDR3 DNA: TGTGCCAGCAGTCCTTCCACTGAAGCTTTCTTT.

V is TRBV7-2 and J is TRBJ2-1, with 10 bases that match TRBD1. The CDR3 loop spans 16 amino acids. In germline, CDR1 is SGHTA, CDR2 FQGNSA. V lost 5 bases and J lost 4; bases outside the gene matches: 8. The CDR3 reads CASSPKDRGNYNEQFF. DNA for the CDR3: TGTGCCAGCAGCCCCAAGGACAGGGGGAATTACAATGAGCAGTTCTTC.

J is TRBJ1-2 and V is TRBV4-1; D not certain. Between the trimmed V and J ends, which lost 0 bases and 2 bases, there was a span of 7 bases. Germline CDR1 MGHRA, CDR2 YSYEKL. The CDR3 spans 14 residues. CDR3 region: CASSQDAENYGYTF. The CDR3 nucleotides are TGCGCCAGCAGCCAAGACGCAGAAAACTATGGCTACACCTTC.

The chain is built from TRBV9 and TRBJ2-5, with a possible D match to TRBD2 (5 bases). Trimming left V 0 bases short and J 2 bases short, with 8 bases between. Germline lookup yields CDR1 SGDLS and CDR2 YYNGEE. CDR3 length equals 14 residues. CDR3 amino acids: CASSVGGAQETQYF. CDR3 in DNA: TGTGCCAGCAGCGTAGGGGGAGCGCAAGAGACCCAGTACTTC. The complete variable domain, with remaining parts taken from reference TRBV9 and TRBJ2-5, reads DSGVTQTPKHLITATGQRVTLRCSPRSGDLSVYWYQQSLDQGLQFLIQYYNGEERAKGNILERFSAQQFPDLHSELNLSSLELGDSALYFCASSVGGAQETQYFGPGTRLLVL.

This sequence joins TRBV29-1 and TRBJ1-2; 8 bases map to TRBD1. Trimming took 5 bases from V and 2 from J; bases not matched to a gene: 7. The CDR3 extends over 14 amino acids. Germline V gene lookup returns CDR1 SQVTM and CDR2 ANQGSEA. The CDR3 sequence is CSVLPRGQNYGYTF. The CDR3 DNA is TGCAGCGTTTTACCCAGGGGGCAGAACTATGGCTACACCTTC.

The CDR3 DNA is TGTGCCAGCACCATGAACAGGGGTACGCAGTATTTT. Residues: CASTMNRGTQYF. This rearrangement joins TRBV7-2 to TRBJ2-3; 7 nucleotides line up with TRBD1. J was trimmed by 8 bases and V by 7 bases; bases with no gene match: 6. CDR1 SGHTA and CDR2 FQGNSA come from the germline V gene. The CDR3 covers 12 residues. Full variable domain (missing parts from reference TRBV7-2 and TRBJ2-3): GAGVSQSPSNKVTEKGKDVELRCDPISGHTALYWYRQSLGQGLEFLIYFQGNSAPDKSGLPSDRFSAERTGGSVSTLTIQRTQQEDSAVYLCASTMNRGTQYFGPGTRLTVL.

The DNA of the CDR3 is TGTGCCAGCAGCAGAATGACAGGGCCGATGGATTCACCCCTCCACTTT. It specifies CASSRMTGPMDSPLHF. The J gene is TRBJ1-6, the V gene TRBV5-5, with 7 bases fitting TRBD1. The CDR3 covers 16 residues. CDR1 SGHKS and CDR2 YYEKEE come from the germline V gene (reference sequence). J gave up 8 bases and V 4 bases, and 12 bases lay outside the gene matches. The full variable domain, in which reference TRBV5-5 and TRBJ1-6 provide the parts outside the CDR3, is DAGVTQSPTHLIKTRGQQVTLRCSPISGHKSVSWYQQVLGQGPQFIFQYYEKEERGRGNFPDRFSARQFPNYSSELNVNALLLGDSALYLCASSRMTGPMDSPLHFGNGTRLTVT.

The rearrangement links TRBV20-1 to TRBJ1-2; weak D call: TRBD1 (5 bases). Germline V gene data show CDR1 as DFQATT and CDR2 as SNEGSKA (reference sequence). The V end lost 4 bases, the J end lost 14 bases, and 17 bases lay between the germline ends. The CDR3 is 11 residues long. The CDR3 loop is CSATGGGDSTF. The CDR3 region has the DNA TGCAGTGCTACCGGAGGAGGGGACTCTACCTTC.

The chain is built from TRBV19 and TRBJ1-2; 7 bases map to TRBD1. Trimming removed 5 bases from V and 3 bases from J; junction bases left unmatched: 6. CDR1 and CDR2 from the germline V gene are LNHDA and SQIVND (reference sequence). CDR3 length equals 14 residues. CDR3 sequence: CASSPPGQYYGYTF. The CDR3 nucleotides are TGTGCCAGTAGTCCCCCGGGACAGTACTATGGCTACACCTTC. The variable domain in full, with the rest retrieved from reference TRBV19 and TRBJ1-2, is DGGITQSPKYLFRKEGQNVTLSCEQNLNHDAMYWYRQDPGQGLRLIYYSQIVNDFQKGDIAEGYSVSREKKESFPLTVTSAQKNPTAFYLCASSPPGQYYGYTFGSGTRLTVV.

This chain uses TRBV10-1 with TRBJ1-2; possibly TRBD1 for D (5 bases). This CDR3 contains 14 residues. CDR1 is WNHNN, CDR2 SYGVQD, per germline (reference sequence). The ends were cut back, 6 bases at V and 7 bases at J, with 18 bases in the middle. The CDR3 nucleotides are TGCGCCAGCAGCCAGACGGGGGGATTGTGTGGCTACACCTTC. This codes for CASSQTGGLCGYTF.

CDR3 DNA sequence: TGTGCCAGCAGCTTCTCCAGCAATGAGCAGTTCTTC. It encodes CASSFSSNEQFF. V and J are TRBV5-6 and TRBJ2-1; no firm D call. The CDR3 length is 12 residues. Trimming took off 2 bases at V and 6 bases at J, with 6 bases between the two ends. The V gene's germline CDR1 is SGHDT and CDR2 YYEEEE.